These 12 T cell receptor beta chains were sequenced from one sample in a study of radiation and T cells in renal cell carcinoma. Time point noted: blood 4 weeks post-SBRT, at nephrectomy. Treatment reported: 15 Gy SBRT to primary tumor, nephrectomy 4 weeks later. Clones were sequenced by immunoSEQ multiplex PCR, and TCRdb holds only the in-frame ones, with some missing. Altogether tens of thousands of clones are present, 85% being singletons, with the ten largest covering roughly 10%. Material: blood, obtained from a patient whose treatment included radiotherapy and nephrectomy. These receptors came from a man aged 45-65 years with renal cell carcinoma.

The V and J genes are TRBV2 and TRBJ1-5, with TRBD1 as a possible D gene (5 bases). The germline V gene has CDR1 SNHLY and CDR2 FYNNEI. The CDR3 extends over 14 amino acids. V lost 1 base and J lost 4, with 8 bases in between. The CDR3: CASSEGDRNQPQHF. The CDR3 DNA reads as TGTGCCAGCAGTGAAGGAGACAGAAATCAGCCCCAGCATTTT.

This chain joins TRBV7-9 and TRBJ2-1; no clear D gene. Germline V gives CDR1 SEHNR, CDR2 FQNEAQ (reference sequence). The CDR3 has 18 residues. V lost 2 bases, J lost 0 bases, and 17 bases lay in between. CDR3 protein: CASSLRMSRQSSYNEQFF. Here the CDR3 DNA reads TGTGCCAGCAGCTTACGAATGTCTAGGCAGAGCTCCTACAATGAGCAGTTCTTC.

The genes are TRBV30 and TRBJ2-7; D is possibly TRBD2 (5 bases). This CDR3 spans 12 amino acids. The V end lost 5 bases, the J end lost 3 bases, and 11 bases lay between the germline ends. Germline CDR1 reads GTSNPN; CDR2 reads SVGIG (reference sequence). The CDR3 sequence is CAWDLGGYEQYF. The CDR3 DNA is TGTGCCTGGGACTTAGGAGGCTACGAGCAGTACTTC.

The rearrangement uses TRBV12-2 and TRBJ2-5; TRBD2, as called in the table, went unchecked against the DNA. TRBV12-2 is flagged as a pseudogene. The CDR3 is made up of 19 amino acids. The CDR3 loop reads CASRLAPTSGGPSGGTQYF. The CDR3 nucleotides are TGTGCAAGTCGCTTGGCCCCGACTAGCGGGGGGCCCTCCGGTGGGACCCAGTACTTC.

The V call is TRBV6-5, the J call TRBJ2-7; D is undetermined. The V gene lost 0 bases and the J gene lost 3 bases, with 12 bases spanning the gap. CDR1 and CDR2 from the germline V gene are MNHEY and SVGAGI. The CDR3 extends over 15 amino acids. The CDR3 spells CASSYSYRDGYEQYF. CDR3 sequence (DNA): TGTGCCAGCAGTTACTCGTATAGGGATGGCTACGAGCAGTACTTC.

V gene TRBV10-3 combines with J gene TRBJ1-1; 12 bases align to TRBD1. V lost 10 bases to trimming and J lost 5 bases; unmatched junction nucleotides: 8. The CDR3 sequence is 14 residues long. Per the germline V gene, CDR1 is ENHRY and CDR2 is SYGVKD. CDR3 residues: CASRDRGRGTEAFF. CDR3 bases: TGTGCCAGCCGGGACAGGGGGCGCGGAACTGAAGCTTTCTTT.

The chain is built from TRBV5-1 and TRBJ1-1, with 7 bases matching TRBD1. Germline trimming cut 0 bases from V and 2 bases from J; bases unmatched to any gene: 13. CDR3 size: 18 residues. Germline CDR1 is SGHRS and CDR2 is YFSETQ. CDR3 residues: CASSLAIVPAGGNTEAFF. DNA of the CDR3: TGCGCCAGCAGCTTGGCGATTGTTCCGGCAGGGGGAAACACTGAAGCTTTCTTT.

The CDR3 nucleotides read TGTGCCAGCAGCAGAGACCACGGAAACACCATATATTTT. It yields the protein CASSRDHGNTIYF. The chain is built from TRBV7-3 and TRBJ1-3; no firm D call. CDR3 size: 13 residues. CDR1 is SGHTA and CDR2 is FQGTGA in the germline V gene. V gave up 5 bases and J gave up 4 bases, with 9 bases separating them.

J is TRBJ1-3 and V is TRBV5-1, with D perhaps TRBD1 (5 bases). The CDR3 is 15 amino acids. The germline V gene encodes CDR1 SGHRS and CDR2 YFSETQ. Trimming took off 3 bases at V and 3 bases at J, with 13 bases between the two ends. The CDR3: CASSSQGSGGNTIYF. DNA for the CDR3: TGCGCCAGCAGCTCCCAGGGATCTGGTGGAAACACCATATATTTT.

The CDR3 coding sequence is TGTGCCAGCAGCCCCCTTAGGGGGGGGCGGACAGATACGCAGTATTTT. This gives the protein CASSPLRGGRTDTQYF. The chain is built from TRBV4-2 and TRBJ2-3; a weak D match, TRBD2 (7 bases). The CDR3 loop spans 16 amino acids. V lost 4 bases to trimming and J lost 3 bases, with 17 bases between them. Germline assignment: CDR1 LGHNA and CDR2 YNFKEQ.

V usage is TRBV10-3 and J usage is TRBJ1-5, with D tentatively TRBD1 (6 bases). The V end lost 10 bases, the J end lost 5 bases, and 15 bases lay between the germline ends. Per the germline V gene, CDR1 is ENHRY and CDR2 is SYGVKD. There are 13 residues in the CDR3. The CDR3 nucleotides read TGTGCCACCCAGCCGGGGGGCGATCAGCCCCAGCATTTT. Residues: CATQPGGDQPQHF.

V is TRBV7-9 and J is TRBJ1-1; 9 bases are a match to TRBD1. Looked up from germline, CDR1 is SEHNR and CDR2 is FQNEAQ (reference sequence). J was trimmed by 11 bases and V by 1 base; bases with no gene match: 5. This CDR3 comprises 13 residues. The CDR3 nucleotides read TGTGCCAGCAGCTTAGAGGGGACAGGGAGGGCTTTCTTT. Translating it yields CASSLEGTGRAFF.